One and the same sample provided the 10 T cell receptor beta chains below, sequenced in a study of identical twins. TCRdb passed the 5' RACE reads through MiXCR, listing each CDR3 protein once. The sample has about 1.7 million distinct CDR3 sequences; around 29% are singletons. Sequencing was performed on cord blood. These receptor sequences come from a newborn girl in good health.

Comment on this clonotype: At one boundary the junction diverges from the germline segment, which might be a read error. V usage is TRBV9 and J usage is TRBJ2-1, with TRBD2 identical over 7 bases. The CDR3 is 14 residues long. Germline V CDR1 and CDR2: SGDLS, YYNGEE. CDR3 residues: CASSTGLVSNERFF. The CDR3 coding sequence is TGTGCCAGCAGCACCGGACTAGTGTCAAATGAGCGGTTCTTC.

This chain joins TRBV20-1 and TRBJ2-7; 7 bases are a match to TRBD1. CDR1 DFQATT and CDR2 SNEGSKA come from the germline V gene (reference sequence). Trimming cost V 4 bases and J 3 bases; bases outside gene matches: 6. The CDR3 has 13 residues. CDR3 sequence reads: CSATGTDFYEQYF. The CDR3 bases are TGCAGTGCTACCGGGACAGATTTCTACGAGCAGTACTTC.

This clonotype was seen at least ten times. This sequence joins TRBV5-5 and TRBJ2-7; D may be TRBD1 or TRBD2 (5 bases each). CDR1 SGHKS and CDR2 YYEKEE come from the germline V gene (reference sequence). The CDR3 totals 12 residues. V lost 4 bases and J lost 3, with 8 bases in between. CDR3 sequence (DNA): TGTGCCAGCAGCCGGGACCGCTACGAGCAGTACTTC. This sequence encodes CASSRDRYEQYF.

The chain carries TRBV11-2 and TRBJ1-2; the D gene is possibly TRBD1 (6 bases). V was pared by 1 base and J by 6 bases, with 18 bases between. CDR3 size: 16 residues. The germline V gene encodes CDR1 SGHAT and CDR2 FQNNGV. DNA for the CDR3: TGTGCCAGCAGCTTAGCCCCCTGGGCAGGGACAAATGGCTACACCTTC. Encoded protein: CASSLAPWAGTNGYTF.

Concerning this clonotype itself: A much larger clone sits a single nucleotide away, making a read error possible. The chain has TRBV6-5 and TRBJ2-5; possible D gene TRBD1, 6 bases. The germline V gene has CDR1 MNHEY and CDR2 SVGAGI. V dropped 11 bases and J dropped 0 bases, with 19 bases sitting between them. The CDR3 runs to 15 residues. The CDR3 here is CARQDFESYQETQYF. CDR3 DNA sequence: TGTGCCCGACAGGATTTTGAATCGTACCAAGAGACCCAGTACTTC.

V gene TRBV4-2 combines with J gene TRBJ2-3; TRBD2 aligns across 9 bases. The CDR3 contains 16 residues. CDR1 is LGHNA and CDR2 is YNFKEQ in the germline V gene. With V trimmed by 5 bases and J by 1 base, 7 bases remained unmatched. The CDR3 DNA reads as TGTGCCAGCAGCGCAGAAATAGCGGGGGGCACAGATACGCAGTATTTT. This translates into CASSAEIAGGTDTQYF.

The gene calls are TRBV7-2 and TRBJ2-1, with D unclear. The CDR3 totals 17 residues. The germline CDR1 and CDR2 sequences are SGHTA and FQGNSA. With 2 bases removed from V and 0 bases from J, the gap between germline ends came to 14 bases. CDR3 DNA sequence: TGTGCCAGCAGCTTAATCCCCCCTGGTCGCTCCTACAATGAGCAGTTCTTC. Translation gives CASSLIPPGRSYNEQFF.

Regarding this clonotype: This may be a read error, as it is one base from a much larger clone. V gene TRBV10-3 combines with J gene TRBJ2-7; 11 nucleotides align to TRBD2. The V and J ends lost 3 bases and 12 bases, in that order; junction bases with no gene match: 13. Germline V lookup: CDR1 ENHRY, CDR2 SYGVKD. This CDR3 spans 15 amino acids. The CDR3: CAISEGTSGQETRYF. The CDR3 DNA sequence: TGTGCCATCAGTGAAGGGACTAGCGGCCAAGAGACCCGGTACTTC.

This clonotype has only a few counts. The chain has TRBV9 and TRBJ2-3; D perhaps matches TRBD2 (6 bases). CDR1 is SGDLS and CDR2 is YYNGEE in the germline V gene. The CDR3 is made up of 16 amino acids. V was shortened by 0 bases and J by 2 bases, with 13 bases between the two germline ends. CDR3 amino acids: CASSVGRGEPTDTQYF. The CDR3 DNA is TGTGCCAGCAGCGTAGGGCGCGGGGAGCCCACAGATACGCAGTATTTT.

This chain uses TRBV6-5 with TRBJ2-7; perhaps TRBD2 as D (6 bases). The ends were cut back, 2 bases at V and 2 bases at J, with 16 bases in the middle. CDR1 is MNHEY and CDR2 is SVGAGI in the germline V gene. CDR3 length: 16 residues. CDR3 bases: TGTGCCAGCAGTTACGAATTTTTGGAGCGGGCCTACGAGCAGTACTTC. This gives the protein CASSYEFLERAYEQYF.